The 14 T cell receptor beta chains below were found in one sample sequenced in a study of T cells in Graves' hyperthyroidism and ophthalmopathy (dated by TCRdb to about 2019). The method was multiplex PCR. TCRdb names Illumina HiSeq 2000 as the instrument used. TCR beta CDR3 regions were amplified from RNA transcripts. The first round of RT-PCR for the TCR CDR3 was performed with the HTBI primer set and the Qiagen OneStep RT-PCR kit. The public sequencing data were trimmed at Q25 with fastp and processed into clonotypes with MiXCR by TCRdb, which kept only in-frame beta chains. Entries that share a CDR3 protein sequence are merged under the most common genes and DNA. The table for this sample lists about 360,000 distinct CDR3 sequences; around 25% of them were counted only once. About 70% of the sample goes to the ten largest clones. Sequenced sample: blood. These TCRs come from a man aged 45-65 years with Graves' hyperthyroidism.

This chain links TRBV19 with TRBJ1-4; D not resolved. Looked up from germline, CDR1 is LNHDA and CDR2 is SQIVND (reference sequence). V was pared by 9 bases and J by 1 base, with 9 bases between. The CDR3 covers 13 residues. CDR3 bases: TGTGCCAGCGGTCCCGTAACTAATGAAAAACTGTTTTTT. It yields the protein CASGPVTNEKLFF.

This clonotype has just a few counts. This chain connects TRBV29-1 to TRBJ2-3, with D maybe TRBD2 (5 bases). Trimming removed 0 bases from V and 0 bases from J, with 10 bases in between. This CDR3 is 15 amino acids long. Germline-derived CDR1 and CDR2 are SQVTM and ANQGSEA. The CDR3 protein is CSVEDWRQSTDTQYF. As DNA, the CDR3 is TGCAGCGTTGAAGATTGGAGGCAGAGCACAGATACGCAGTATTTT.

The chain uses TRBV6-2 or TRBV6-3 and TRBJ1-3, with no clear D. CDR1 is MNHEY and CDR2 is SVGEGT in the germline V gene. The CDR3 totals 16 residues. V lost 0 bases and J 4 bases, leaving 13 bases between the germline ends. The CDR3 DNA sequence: TGTGCCAGCAGTTACTCAGACCTACTAAAGGGAAACACCATATATTTT. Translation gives CASSYSDLLKGNTIYF.

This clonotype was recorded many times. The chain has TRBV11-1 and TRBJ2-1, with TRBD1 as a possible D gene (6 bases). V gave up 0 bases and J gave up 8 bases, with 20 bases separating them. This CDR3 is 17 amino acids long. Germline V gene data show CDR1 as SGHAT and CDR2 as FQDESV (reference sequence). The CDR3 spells CASSLAPPGVSSHEQFF. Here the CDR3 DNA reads TGTGCCAGCAGCTTAGCGCCCCCAGGGGTTAGCTCTCATGAGCAGTTCTTC.

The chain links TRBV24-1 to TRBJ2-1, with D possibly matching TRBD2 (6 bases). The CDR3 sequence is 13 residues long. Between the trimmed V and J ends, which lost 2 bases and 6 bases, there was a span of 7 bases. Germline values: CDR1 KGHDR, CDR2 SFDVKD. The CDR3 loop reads CATSDWRGNEQFF. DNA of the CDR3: TGTGCCACCAGTGATTGGAGGGGCAATGAGCAGTTCTTC.

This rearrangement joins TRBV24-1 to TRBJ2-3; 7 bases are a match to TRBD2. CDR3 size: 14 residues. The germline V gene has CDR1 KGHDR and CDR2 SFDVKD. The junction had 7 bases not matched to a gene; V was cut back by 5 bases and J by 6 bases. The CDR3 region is CATSVAGDWDTQYF. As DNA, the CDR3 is TGTGCCACCAGTGTGGCGGGAGATTGGGATACGCAGTATTTT.

This CDR3 is CSANGGAGETQYF. The CDR3 nucleotides read TGCAGCGCGAATGGGGGGGCTGGGGAGACCCAGTACTTC. The V call is TRBV20-1, the J call TRBJ2-5; possible D gene TRBD2, 7 bases. The CDR3 runs 13 residues. Germline V gives CDR1 DFQATT, CDR2 SNEGSKA (reference sequence).

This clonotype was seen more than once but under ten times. The chain's CDR3 is CASRTGSNEQYF. DNA for the CDR3: TGCGCCAGCCGGACAGGGTCGAACGAGCAGTACTTC. The chain links TRBV5-1 to TRBJ2-7; 8 bases fit TRBD1. The CDR3 is made up of 12 amino acids. Trimming cost V 7 bases and J 5 bases; bases outside gene matches: 5. Per germline, CDR1 SGHRS and CDR2 YFSETQ.

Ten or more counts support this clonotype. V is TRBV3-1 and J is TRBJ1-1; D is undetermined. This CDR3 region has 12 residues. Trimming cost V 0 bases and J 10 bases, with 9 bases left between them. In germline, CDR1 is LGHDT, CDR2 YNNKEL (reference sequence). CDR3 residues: CASSQEGYTAFF. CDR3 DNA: TGTGCCAGCAGCCAAGAGGGCTACACAGCTTTCTTT.

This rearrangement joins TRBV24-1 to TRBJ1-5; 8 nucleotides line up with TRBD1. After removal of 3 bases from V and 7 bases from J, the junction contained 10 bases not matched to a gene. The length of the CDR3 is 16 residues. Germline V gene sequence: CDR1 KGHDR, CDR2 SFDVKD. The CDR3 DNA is TGTGCCACCAGTGATAAAGAGACAGGGGATCGACAGCCCCAGCATTTT. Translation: CATSDKETGDRQPQHF.

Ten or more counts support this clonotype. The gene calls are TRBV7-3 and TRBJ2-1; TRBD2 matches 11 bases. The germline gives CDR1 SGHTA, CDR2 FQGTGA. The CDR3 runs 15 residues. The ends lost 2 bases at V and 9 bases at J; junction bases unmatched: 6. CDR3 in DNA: TGTGCCAGCAGCTTATCGGCTAGCGGGAGGACTGAGCAGTTCTTC. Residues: CASSLSASGRTEQFF.

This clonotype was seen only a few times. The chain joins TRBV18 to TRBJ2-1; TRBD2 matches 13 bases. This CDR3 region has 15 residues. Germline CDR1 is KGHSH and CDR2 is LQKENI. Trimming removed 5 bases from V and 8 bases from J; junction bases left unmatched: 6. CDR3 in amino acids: CASSSTSGGSHEQFF. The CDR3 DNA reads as TGTGCCAGCTCATCGACTAGCGGGGGGAGCCATGAGCAGTTCTTC.

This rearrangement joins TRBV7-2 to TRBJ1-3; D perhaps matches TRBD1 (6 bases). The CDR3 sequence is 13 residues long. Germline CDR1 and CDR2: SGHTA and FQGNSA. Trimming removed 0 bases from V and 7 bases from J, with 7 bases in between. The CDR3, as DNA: TGTGCCAGCAGCTTAGCCAGGGGTAACACCATATATTTT. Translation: CASSLARGNTIYF.

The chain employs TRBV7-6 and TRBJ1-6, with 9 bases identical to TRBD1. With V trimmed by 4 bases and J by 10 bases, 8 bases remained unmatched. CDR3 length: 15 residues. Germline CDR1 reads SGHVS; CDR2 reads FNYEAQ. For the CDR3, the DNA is TGTGCCAGCAGCTCATCATGGACAGGGGACTCACCCCTCCACTTT. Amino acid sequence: CASSSSWTGDSPLHF.